A single sample is the source of the 24 T cell receptor beta chains below, sequenced in a study of Ad26.COV2.S vaccination and SARS-CoV-2 variants. Produced via immunoSEQ multiplex PCR; TCRdb's table is partial and in-frame only. The table includes over 400,000 clones, approximately 92% detected once. Treatment of the sample: roughly 18 received Ad26.COV2.S at low or high dose, single or two shots; 5 received placebo; per-sample allocation not given. Samples analyzed were those drawn on day 63 after the first vaccine or placebo injection. Sequenced material: peripheral blood, taken in a trial of Ad26.COV2.S vaccine versus placebo. Source of these receptors: a person aged 18 to 59 who received the Ad26.COV2.S COVID-19 vaccine or a placebo.

The rearrangement joins TRBV5-1 to TRBJ2-3; D is undetermined. The CDR3 is made up of 13 amino acids. Looked up from germline, CDR1 is SGHRS and CDR2 is YFSETQ. With 2 bases removed from V and 2 bases from J, the gap between germline ends came to 6 bases. The chain's CDR3 is CASSFGLTDTQYF. Written as DNA, the CDR3 is TGCGCCAGCAGCTTTGGCCTCACAGATACGCAGTATTTT.

The V and J genes are TRBV5-6 and TRBJ1-5; TRBD1 agrees at 10 bases. This CDR3 is 15 amino acids long. V shed 4 bases, J shed 6 bases, and the junction held 7 bases outside the gene matches. Germline V CDR1 and CDR2: SGHDT, YYEEEE. The CDR3: CASSRDRGWGQPQHF. In DNA, the CDR3 is TGTGCCAGCAGCCGGGACAGGGGTTGGGGTCAGCCCCAGCATTTT.

V gene TRBV10-2 combines with J gene TRBJ2-4, with no clear D. Germline lookup yields CDR1 WSHSY and CDR2 SAAADI. The CDR3 extends over 14 amino acids. V was shortened by 3 bases and J by 4 bases, with 10 bases between the two germline ends. The CDR3 nucleotides are TGCGCCAGCAGTGAACGAGACAAGAAAAACATTCAGTACTTC. This codes for CASSERDKKNIQYF.

This rearrangement joins TRBV7-2 to TRBJ1-2; unclear D gene. CDR1 and CDR2 (germline): SGHTA, FQGNSA. The CDR3 spans 12 residues. V shed 8 bases and J shed 4 bases, with 11 bases lying between them. The CDR3 loop is CASVSASYGYTF. CDR3 DNA: TGTGCCAGCGTGAGCGCCAGCTATGGCTACACCTTC. Supplemented by reference TRBV7-2 and TRBJ1-2, the full variable domain reads GAGVSQSPSNKVTEKGKDVELRCDPISGHTALYWYRQSLGQGLEFLIYFQGNSAPDKSGLPSDRFSAERTGGSVSTLTIQRTQQEDSAVYLCASVSASYGYTFGSGTRLTVV.

CDR3 amino acids: CASSHGQGDYGANVLTF. As DNA, the CDR3 is TGTGCCAGCAGCCACGGACAGGGGGATTACGGGGCCAACGTCCTGACTTTC. This chain uses TRBV7-2 with TRBJ2-6, with 10 nucleotides matching TRBD1. The germline CDR1 and CDR2 sequences are SGHTA and FQGNSA. V shed 5 bases and J 4 bases; nucleotides not matched to a gene: 8. The CDR3 extends over 17 amino acids.

The chain joins TRBV4-3 to TRBJ2-3; no definite D call. The CDR3 covers 15 residues. Trimming removed 2 bases at V and 6 bases at J, with 15 bases between. The germline gives CDR1 LGHNA, CDR2 YSLEER. CDR3 sequence: CASSQNVNSGDTQYF. The CDR3 coding sequence is TGCGCCAGCAGCCAAAATGTCAACTCTGGGGATACGCAGTATTTT.

In DNA form, the CDR3 reads TGCGCCAGCAGCACCGGGACCCTGCAAGTGGAGCTGTTTTTT. Translation gives CASSTGTLQVELFF. J is TRBJ2-2 and V is TRBV5-1, with D perhaps assigned TRBD1 or TRBD2 (5 bases each). Looked up from germline, CDR1 is SGHRS and CDR2 is YFSETQ. Between the trimmed V and J ends, which lost 4 bases and 10 bases, there was a span of 17 bases. The CDR3 has 14 amino acids.

This clone appeared a few times. The rearrangement links TRBV7-9 to TRBJ1-2, with D hard to call. The V end lost 5 bases, the J end lost 4 bases, and 8 bases lay between the germline ends. Germline CDR1 and CDR2: SEHNR and FQNEAQ (reference sequence). The CDR3 spans 12 residues. CDR3 coding DNA: TGTGCCAGCAGCCCCGTTGGCTATGGCTACACCTTC. It is translated as CASSPVGYGYTF.

The chain couples TRBV6-2 or TRBV6-3 to TRBJ1-5; no definite D call. Germline V gene sequence: CDR1 MNHEY, CDR2 SVGEGT. V was shortened by 1 base and J by 7 bases, with 11 bases between the two germline ends. This CDR3 spans 14 amino acids. In nucleotides, the CDR3 is TGTGCCAGCAGTTACTGGGCGCTTGGCCAGCCCCAGCATTTT. The encoded protein is CASSYWALGQPQHF.

This rearrangement joins TRBV7-9 to TRBJ2-3; D not resolved. V was cut by 6 bases and J by 2 bases, with 12 bases left in between. Germline CDR1 and CDR2: SEHNR and FQNEAQ (reference sequence). The CDR3 length is 14 residues. This CDR3 reads CASSRTTLTDTQYF. The CDR3, as DNA: TGTGCCAGCAGTCGAACGACACTCACAGATACGCAGTATTTT.

V usage is TRBV2 and J usage is TRBJ2-7; TRBD1 agrees at 7 bases. In germline, CDR1 is SNHLY, CDR2 FYNNEI. The CDR3 loop spans 14 amino acids. The V and J ends lost 8 bases and 0 bases, in that order; junction bases with no gene match: 7. The CDR3 DNA sequence: TGTGCCAGCGGTCGACAGGGTTCCTCCTACGAGCAGTACTTC. It codes for CASGRQGSSYEQYF. The complete variable domain, with remaining parts taken from reference TRBV2 and TRBJ2-7, reads EPEVTQTPSHQVTQMGQEVILRCVPISNHLYFYWYRQILGQKVEFLVSFYNNEISEKSEIFDDQFSVERPDGSNFTLKIRSTKLEDSAMYFCASGRQGSSYEQYFGPGTRLTVT.

The rearrangement links TRBV19 to TRBJ1-2; TRBD1 matches 7 bases. CDR1 is LNHDA and CDR2 is SQIVND in the germline V gene (reference sequence). The CDR3 runs to 15 residues. The V and J ends lost 4 bases and 3 bases, in that order; junction bases with no gene match: 8. This chain's CDR3 is CASSKRQGRDYGYTF. CDR3 nucleotide sequence: TGTGCCAGTAGTAAACGACAGGGTCGGGACTATGGCTACACCTTC.

The chain combines TRBV27 with TRBJ2-5; D is possibly TRBD2 (6 bases). Trimming shortened V by 0 bases and J by 4 bases, and 21 bases separated the two germline ends. In germline, CDR1 is MNHEY, CDR2 SMNVEV (reference sequence). CDR3 size: 18 residues. CDR3 region: CASSLSAPGAGLVETQYF. In DNA form, the CDR3 reads TGTGCCAGCAGTTTATCAGCCCCCGGGGCGGGGTTGGTAGAGACCCAGTACTTC.

The chain is built from TRBV5-6 and TRBJ1-2; no clear D. This CDR3 comprises 12 residues. V was clipped by 5 bases and J by 3 bases, with 8 bases between them. In germline, CDR1 is SGHDT, CDR2 YYEEEE. DNA of the CDR3: TGTGCCAGCAGTTATGTGGACTATGGCTACACCTTC. Its protein product is CASSYVDYGYTF.

This clone has a single count. The genes are TRBV5-1 and TRBJ2-3, with 9 positions matching TRBD2. The CDR3 runs to 13 residues. Germline loops: CDR1 SGHRS, CDR2 YFSETQ. The J segment lost 4 bases and the V segment lost 4 bases, leaving 1 base of the junction unmatched. In nucleotides, the CDR3 is TGCGCCAGCAGCCTAGCGGGACCAGATACGCAGTATTTT. It specifies CASSLAGPDTQYF.

This chain uses TRBV7-8 with TRBJ1-1, with D perhaps TRBD1 (6 bases). The germline V gene has CDR1 SGHVS and CDR2 FQNEAQ. V gave up 3 bases and J gave up 3 bases, with 14 bases separating them. The length of the CDR3 is 15 residues. CDR3 bases: TGTGCCAGCAGCTTCCAGGGGTGGAGGGACACTGAAGCTTTCTTT. Translated, it gives CASSFQGWRDTEAFF. Variable domain in full (rest from reference TRBV7-8 and TRBJ1-1): GAGVSQSPRYKVAKRGQDVALRCDPISGHVSLFWYQQALGQGPEFLTYFQNEAQLDKSGLPSDRFFAERPEGSVSTLKIQRTQQEDSAVYLCASSFQGWRDTEAFFGQGTRLTVV.

This chain joins TRBV5-1 and TRBJ1-2; 8 nucleotides agree with TRBD1. The V gene end was trimmed by 4 bases and the J gene end by 4 bases; junction bases not matched to a gene: 6. This CDR3 region has 14 residues. CDR1 is SGHRS, CDR2 YFSETQ, per germline. DNA of the CDR3: TGCGCCAGCAGCCGCGAGGGACAGGTCTATGGCTACACCTTC. This translates into CASSREGQVYGYTF. The whole variable domain, filled in from reference TRBV5-1 and TRBJ1-2, reads KAGVTQTPRYLIKTRGQQVTLSCSPISGHRSVSWYQQTPGQGLQFLFEYFSETQRNKGNFPGRFSGRQFSNSRSEMNVSTLELGDSALYLCASSREGQVYGYTFGSGTRLTVV.

This clone was counted between two and nine times. This chain connects TRBV4-1 to TRBJ2-1; 13 bases fit TRBD2. The CDR3 is 14 amino acids. V lost 7 bases, J lost 6 bases, and 3 bases stayed unmatched. Per germline, CDR1 MGHRA and CDR2 YSYEKL. CDR3 loop: CASTGLAGVNEQFF. CDR3 in DNA: TGCGCCAGCACCGGACTAGCGGGAGTCAATGAGCAGTTCTTC.

The chain recombines TRBV6-1 with TRBJ2-7; D tentatively reads TRBD1 or TRBD2 (5 bases each). CDR1 MNHNS and CDR2 SASEGT come from the germline V gene. This CDR3 is 16 amino acids long. The V end was cut by 4 bases, the J end by 5 bases, with 21 bases between. CDR3 bases: TGTGCCAGCAGTGCGCGAGGGGTAAGGGGCGTCGACGAGCAGTACTTC. Amino acid sequence: CASSARGVRGVDEQYF.

The chain recombines TRBV19 with TRBJ1-4; no firm D call. V gave up 4 bases and J gave up 4 bases, with 7 bases separating them. Germline-derived CDR1 and CDR2 are LNHDA and SQIVND (reference sequence). The CDR3 extends over 13 amino acids. Written as DNA, the CDR3 is TGTGCCAGTAGTAACGGGGTTAATGAAAAACTGTTTTTT. Its translation is CASSNGVNEKLFF.

The rearrangement uses TRBV6-6 and TRBJ1-1; D is unresolved. The V and J ends lost 8 bases and 6 bases respectively, with 16 bases between them. Germline V lookup: CDR1 MNHNY, CDR2 SVGAGI (reference sequence). There are 13 residues in the CDR3. CDR3 protein: CASSPRTGAEAFF. CDR3 in DNA: TGTGCCAGCTCCCCAAGGACGGGCGCTGAAGCTTTCTTT.

V and J are TRBV20-1 and TRBJ2-5; D is unresolved. The V gene's germline CDR1 is DFQATT and CDR2 SNEGSKA (reference sequence). V was cut by 2 bases and J by 5 bases, with 3 bases left in between. The CDR3 is 10 amino acids. The chain's CDR3 is CSARPETQYF. CDR3 nucleotides: TGCAGTGCTAGACCCGAGACCCAGTACTTC.

The genes are TRBV7-6 and TRBJ1-3; 9 positions match TRBD1. J was trimmed by 4 bases and V by 2 bases; bases with no gene match: 6. Germline V CDR1 and CDR2: SGHVS, FNYEAQ. This CDR3 contains 16 residues. CDR3 in amino acids: CASSLYGTGSGNTIYF. CDR3 nucleotides: TGTGCCAGCAGCTTATACGGGACAGGGTCAGGAAACACCATATATTTT.

The CDR3 loop is CASSGTGGDGYTF. Written as DNA, the CDR3 is TGTGCCAGCAGCGGGACAGGGGGAGATGGCTACACCTTC. This sequence joins TRBV12-3 or TRBV12-4 and TRBJ1-2; 11 bases line up with TRBD1. The CDR3 is made up of 13 amino acids. J lost 6 bases, V lost 6 bases, and 3 bases had no gene match.